This TCR beta chain emerged from a study of identifying expanded T cells in peripheral blood. This clone has only one observation. Trimming took 0 bases from V and 4 from J, leaving 16 bases between them. CDR3 length equals 16 residues. CDR1 is SGHRS, CDR2 YFSETQ, per germline. The assay was immunoSEQ multiplex PCR, and TCRdb's table has in-frame clones only and misses some. The sample consists of over 100,000 clones, about 87% of them appearing once. This sequence was found in a person between 18 and 69 years old in good health. The sample comprised blood. This rearrangement joins TRBV5-1 to TRBJ1-2; D unclear. The CDR3 region is CASSLDAQRVRYGYTF. The DNA of the CDR3 is TGCGCCAGCAGCTTGGACGCCCAACGGGTGCGCTATGGCTACACCTTC.